These 4 T cell receptor beta chains share one sample of origin, sequenced in a study of identifying expanded T cells in peripheral blood. This table comes from immunoSEQ multiplex PCR, and its TCRdb copy is limited to in-frame clones, with some not included. The data hold about 86,000 clones, with around 90% observed a single time. Input material: blood. The receptors come from a person aged 18-70 years in good health.

The V and J genes are TRBV19 and TRBJ2-5, with a possible D match to TRBD2 (7 bases). The CDR3 runs 14 residues. CDR1 and CDR2 from the germline V gene are LNHDA and SQIVND (reference sequence). Trimming cost V 6 bases and J 7 bases, with 18 bases left between them. DNA for the CDR3: TGTGCCAGTAGCCATGTGCGGGGGCTAGGGACCCAGTACTTC. Residues: CASSHVRGLGTQYF.

This chain joins TRBV7-9 and TRBJ2-1, with no clear D. Germline-derived CDR1 and CDR2 are SEHNR and FQNEAQ (reference sequence). The CDR3 runs to 16 residues. V lost 3 bases and J 6 bases, leaving 18 bases between the germline ends. The DNA for the CDR3 is TGTGCCAGCAGCTTTACCGGGCCCACAAAGAGCAATGAGCAGTTCTTC. Protein sequence: CASSFTGPTKSNEQFF.

The V gene is TRBV6-1, the J gene TRBJ2-1; D not resolved. V lost 3 bases and J lost 4, with 10 bases in between. Germline loops: CDR1 MNHNS, CDR2 SASEGT. There are 14 residues in the CDR3. The CDR3 loop is CASSEVRLYNEQFF. The CDR3 nucleotides read TGTGCCAGCAGTGAGGTCAGGTTATACAATGAGCAGTTCTTC.

This clone is a singleton in its sample. The chain uses TRBV2 and TRBJ1-5, with D tentatively TRBD1 (5 bases). The V gene lost 4 bases and the J gene lost 2 bases, with 9 bases spanning the gap. Germline-derived CDR1 and CDR2 are SNHLY and FYNNEI. This CDR3 spans 14 amino acids. CDR3 nucleotides: TGTGCCAGCAGTGTAGGCAGGGGCAATCAGCCCCAGCATTTT. Translating gives CASSVGRGNQPQHF.